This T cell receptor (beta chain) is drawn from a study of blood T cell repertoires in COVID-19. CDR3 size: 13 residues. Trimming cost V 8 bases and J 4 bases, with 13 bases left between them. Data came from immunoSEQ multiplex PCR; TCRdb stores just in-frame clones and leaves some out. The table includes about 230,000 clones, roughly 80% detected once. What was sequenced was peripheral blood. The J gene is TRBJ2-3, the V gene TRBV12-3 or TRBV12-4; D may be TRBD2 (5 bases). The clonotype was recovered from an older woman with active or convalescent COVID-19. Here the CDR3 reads CASARGAADTQYF. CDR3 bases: TGTGCCAGCGCCCGGGGAGCTGCAGATACGCAGTATTTT.